These 6 T cell receptor beta chains came from one sample sequenced in a study of Ad26.COV2.S vaccination and SARS-CoV-2 variants. The treatment denotes: about 20 received Ad26.COV2.S at low or high dose, single or two shots; about five received placebo; per-sample allocation not given. Repertoires come from day 63 after the first vaccine or placebo injection. Repertoires were generated with immunoSEQ multiplex PCR, while TCRdb's copy carries only in-frame clones and drops some. Here the sample spans a few hundred thousand clones, about nine tenths being singletons. Sequenced here: peripheral blood, sampled in a trial of Ad26.COV2.S vaccine versus placebo. The receptors stem from a person aged 18-60 years who received the Ad26.COV2.S COVID-19 vaccine or a placebo.

V usage is TRBV30 and J usage is TRBJ1-1; weak D call: TRBD1 (5 bases). V lost 2 bases, J lost 3 bases, and 13 bases lay in between. The CDR3 extends over 14 amino acids. Germline loops: CDR1 GTSNPN, CDR2 SVGIG (reference sequence). The CDR3 spells CAWSHRVGDTEAFF. The DNA of the CDR3 is TGTGCCTGGAGTCACCGGGTAGGGGACACTGAAGCTTTCTTT.

The V gene is TRBV6-5, the J gene TRBJ2-7, with a tentative D call TRBD1 (5 bases). CDR1 is MNHEY, CDR2 SVGAGI, per germline. V gave up 10 bases and J gave up 0 bases, with 13 bases separating them. The CDR3 runs 13 residues. The CDR3 DNA reads TGTGCCACTGACGACAGAGTCTCCTACGAGCAGTACTTC. It yields the protein CATDDRVSYEQYF.

CDR3 region: CASRSTTGVQETQYF. The CDR3 DNA follows: TGCGCCAGCAGATCCACCACAGGGGTACAAGAGACCCAGTACTTC. This chain connects TRBV5-1 to TRBJ2-5; 7 bases are shared with TRBD1. Germline loops: CDR1 SGHRS, CDR2 YFSETQ. CDR3 length: 15 amino acids. V dropped 5 bases and J dropped 2; count of bases not matched to a gene: 9.

The genes are TRBV7-2 and TRBJ2-3, with D possibly being TRBD1 or TRBD2 (6 bases each). Trimming took off 1 base at V and 2 bases at J, with 19 bases between the two ends. The CDR3 spans 18 residues. Germline-derived CDR1 and CDR2 are SGHTA and FQGNSA. This CDR3 reads CASSLGRGPLTPTDTQYF. The CDR3, as DNA: TGTGCCAGCAGCTTAGGACGGGGGCCCTTAACCCCCACAGATACGCAGTATTTT.

The table lists this clone with a count of one. V usage is TRBV5-1 and J usage is TRBJ2-2, with unresolved D. The CDR3 runs to 15 residues. CDR1 and CDR2 from the germline V gene are SGHRS and YFSETQ. Trimming took 3 bases from V and 2 from J, leaving 11 bases between them. CDR3 DNA sequence: TGCGCCAGCAGCTCCTTCGACGGTAACACCGGGGAGCTGTTTTTT. Translation gives CASSSFDGNTGELFF.

J is TRBJ2-1 and V is TRBV5-4; the match to TRBD2 covers 10 bases. Germline CDR1 reads SGHNT; CDR2 reads YYREEE (reference sequence). The junction had 5 bases not matched to a gene; V was cut back by 4 bases and J by 4 bases. This CDR3 has 15 residues. CDR3 coding DNA: TGTGCCAGCAGCGCCAGGACTAGCGGATACAATGAGCAGTTCTTC. Encoded protein: CASSARTSGYNEQFF.